This entry lists 23 T cell receptor beta chains sequenced from one sample in a study of T-cell reconstitution after alpha-beta-depleted transplantation in children (dated by TCRdb to the mid-2010s). Libraries were built with PCR. These reads were obtained on an Illumina HiSeq 2500. To normalize quantification of the TCRbeta repertoire, the TCR libraries were built with molecular barcoding that relied on unique molecular identifiers. TCRdb passed the public sequencing reads through fastp at Q25 and MiXCR, retaining productive beta sequences. Entries are consolidated by CDR3 protein sequence, retaining the most common genes and DNA. For this sample the table gives about 340,000 distinct CDR3 sequences, of which about 9.4% were detected only once. The ten biggest clones cover 2% to 3% of the sample. Sequencing used PBMCs from the stem cell graft donor, obtained from the stem cell graft. All receptors come from a human donor who donated a stem cell graft to a child with acute lymphoblastic leukemia.

This clonotype was seen at least ten times. The chain has TRBV5-6 and TRBJ2-1, with a possible D match to TRBD2 (6 bases). Germline CDR1 is SGHDT and CDR2 is YYEEEE. Trimming removed 6 bases from V and 7 bases from J, with 17 bases in between. The CDR3 spans 14 residues. The CDR3 DNA follows: TGTGCCAGCATCTCCGGGGGAGTCGGGAATGAGCAGTTCTTC. Protein sequence: CASISGGVGNEQFF.

This clonotype was seen only a few times. The rearrangement links TRBV11-2 to TRBJ2-1; TRBD2 aligns across 11 bases. Germline trimming cut 5 bases from V and 2 bases from J; bases unmatched to any gene: 8. CDR1 and CDR2 from the germline V gene are SGHAT and FQNNGV. The CDR3 runs to 17 residues. CDR3 coding DNA: TGTGCCAGCAGCCAGGGGCTTAGCGGGAGGGCCTACAATGAGCAGTTCTTC. This codes for CASSQGLSGRAYNEQFF.

The rearrangement uses TRBV7-2 and TRBJ1-3, with no clear D. This CDR3 is built from 12 residues. Trimming took off 3 bases at V and 7 bases at J, with 7 bases between the two ends. Germline V gene lookup returns CDR1 SGHTA and CDR2 FQGNSA. In nucleotides, the CDR3 is TGTGCCAGCAGCTTGCCCGAGAACACCATATATTTT. Protein sequence: CASSLPENTIYF.

This sequence joins TRBV5-1 and TRBJ2-7, with 7 bases identical to TRBD2. The CDR3 extends over 16 amino acids. Germline V gene lookup returns CDR1 SGHRS and CDR2 YFSETQ. J was trimmed by 0 bases and V by 4 bases; bases with no gene match: 10. CDR3 nucleotides: TGCGCCAGCAGCCTAGGGATAGCGGGCCTCTCCTACGAGCAGTACTTC. It codes for CASSLGIAGLSYEQYF.

This clonotype has a count of ten or more. The rearrangement joins TRBV7-9 to TRBJ2-1; TRBD2 agrees at 8 bases. Trimming took 6 bases from V and 8 from J; bases not matched to a gene: 15. Per the germline V gene, CDR1 is SEHNR and CDR2 is FQNEAQ (reference sequence). The CDR3 totals 16 residues. CDR3 nucleotide sequence: TGTGCCAGCAGTGCTCCCTGGCGGGAGGAACCGGATGAGCAGTTCTTC. Amino acid sequence: CASSAPWREEPDEQFF.

This clonotype was recorded a few times. V usage is TRBV9 and J usage is TRBJ2-3; D uncertain. The CDR3 sequence is 16 residues long. Deletions cut 3 bases from V and 2 bases from J, with 16 bases between. Germline CDR1 reads SGDLS; CDR2 reads YYNGEE. CDR3 DNA sequence: TGTGCCAGCAGCGCCACAGTAGCTTCTCCCACAGATACGCAGTATTTT. Amino acid sequence: CASSATVASPTDTQYF. Based on the CDR3 plus reference TRBV9 and TRBJ2-3, the full variable domain is DSGVTQTPKHLITATGQRVTLRCSPRSGDLSVYWYQQSLDQGLQFLIQYYNGEERAKGNILERFSAQQFPDLHSELNLSSLELGDSALYFCASSATVASPTDTQYFGPGTRLTVL.

This clonotype appeared many times. The rearrangement uses TRBV20-1 and TRBJ2-1; D is possibly TRBD2 (5 bases). CDR1 and CDR2 from the germline V gene are DFQATT and SNEGSKA (reference sequence). Trimming took off 3 bases at V and 3 bases at J, with 12 bases between the two ends. The length of the CDR3 is 14 residues. CDR3 in DNA: TGCAGTGCTAGGTCGGCGACTAACTACAATGAGCAGTTCTTC. This translates into CSARSATNYNEQFF.

This clonotype has just a few counts. This sequence joins TRBV5-1 and TRBJ2-2, with D perhaps matching TRBD1 (6 bases). Germline CDR1 is SGHRS and CDR2 is YFSETQ. The CDR3 has 14 residues. The V end lost 3 bases, the J end lost 6 bases, and 12 bases lay between the germline ends. The CDR3 is CASSSEQGSGELFF. CDR3 nucleotides: TGCGCCAGCAGCTCGGAACAGGGATCCGGGGAGCTGTTTTTT.

As for this clonotype: This clone may be a read error of a much larger clone one base away. The rearrangement links TRBV2 to TRBJ2-3; D may correspond to TRBD1 or TRBD2 (5 bases each). The germline V and J ends were trimmed by 6 bases and 6 bases, with 22 bases remaining between them. The CDR3 sequence is 16 residues long. CDR1 is SNHLY and CDR2 is FYNNEI in the germline V gene. Written as DNA, the CDR3 is TGTGCCAGCAGCAGGGCCAGAGGGACGAGCCGGGATACGCAGTATTTT. It encodes CASSRARGTSRDTQYF. Supplemented by reference TRBV2 and TRBJ2-3, the full variable domain reads EPEVTQTPSHQVTQMGQEVILRCVPISNHLYFYWYRQILGQKVEFLVSFYNNEISEKSEIFDDQFSVERPDGSNFTLKIRSTKLEDSAMYFCASSRARGTSRDTQYFGPGTRLTVL.

This clonotype has more than one count but fewer than ten. The genes are TRBV20-1 and TRBJ2-7; the D call may be TRBD1 or TRBD2 (5 bases each). There are 13 residues in the CDR3. V lost 5 bases and J 2 bases, leaving 13 bases between the germline ends. Germline lookup yields CDR1 DFQATT and CDR2 SNEGSKA (reference sequence). The CDR3 DNA sequence: TGCAGTGCTCACCCGGGACCAACCTACGAGCAGTACTTC. Protein product: CSAHPGPTYEQYF.

Ten or more counts support this clonotype. The chain joins TRBV6-5 to TRBJ2-3; 12 positions agree with TRBD2. CDR1 and CDR2 (germline): MNHEY, SVGAGI. The CDR3 contains 14 residues. V lost 6 bases, J lost 4 bases, and 2 bases stayed unmatched. The CDR3 coding sequence is TGTGCCAGCAGGGGACTAGCGGGCTCAGATACGCAGTATTTT. It specifies CASRGLAGSDTQYF.

This clonotype came up a few times. V gene TRBV7-9 combines with J gene TRBJ2-5; TRBD2 is a possible D gene (6 bases). Germline V CDR1 and CDR2: SEHNR, FQNEAQ (reference sequence). The V end was cut by 5 bases, the J end by 2 bases, with 18 bases between. The CDR3 has 16 residues. CDR3 nucleotide sequence: TGTGCCAGCAGCCCGAGACTAGACCCCCTACAAGAGACCCAGTACTTC. This encodes CASSPRLDPLQETQYF.

J is TRBJ2-1 and V is TRBV12-3 or TRBV12-4, with TRBD2 matching 9 bases. The CDR3 is 15 amino acids. Trimming at V came to 2 bases and at J to 4 bases, leaving 3 bases not matched to a gene. The CDR3 sequence: CASSLRLAEYNEQFF. CDR3 bases: TGTGCCAGCAGTTTACGACTAGCGGAGTACAATGAGCAGTTCTTC.

The sample holds a few counts of this clonotype. The chain is built from TRBV15 and TRBJ2-1; D gene unclear. The germline CDR1 and CDR2 sequences are LNHNV and YYDKDF (reference sequence). The V end lost 0 bases, the J end lost 0 bases, and 6 bases lay between the germline ends. The CDR3 runs to 15 residues. Here the CDR3 reads CATSRDQSSYNEQFF. The CDR3 DNA is TGTGCCACCAGCAGAGATCAGAGCTCCTACAATGAGCAGTTCTTC.

V is TRBV5-5 and J is TRBJ1-1; D is unresolved. The V end lost 6 bases, the J end lost 1 base, and 13 bases lay between the germline ends. Per the germline V gene, CDR1 is SGHKS and CDR2 is YYEKEE (reference sequence). This CDR3 is built from 14 residues. In nucleotides, the CDR3 is TGTGCCAGCAACTACAATCCGGCGAACACTGAAGCTTTCTTT. Amino acid sequence: CASNYNPANTEAFF.

The rearrangement joins TRBV20-1 to TRBJ2-7; 10 nucleotides match TRBD1. Germline values: CDR1 DFQATT, CDR2 SNEGSKA (reference sequence). CDR3 length: 14 residues. V shed 5 bases and J 5 bases; nucleotides not matched to a gene: 9. This CDR3 is CSAQTGGRVHEQYF. Here the CDR3 DNA reads TGCAGTGCTCAGACAGGGGGCAGAGTCCACGAGCAGTACTTC.

This clonotype was found a few times. The chain couples TRBV5-1 to TRBJ2-7; 8 bases map to TRBD1. The CDR3 loop spans 17 amino acids. The V segment lost 0 bases and the J segment 5 bases; nucleotides outside the gene matches: 13. Germline values: CDR1 SGHRS, CDR2 YFSETQ. CDR3 in DNA: TGCGCCAGCAGCTTGGTGTCCATCGGGACAGGTTTTAACGAGCAGTACTTC. This gives the protein CASSLVSIGTGFNEQYF.

The table lists this clonotype with a few counts. The J gene is TRBJ2-1, the V gene TRBV28; perhaps TRBD2 as D (7 bases). The CDR3 is 13 amino acids. V was trimmed by 1 base and J by 14 bases, leaving 15 bases between them. Looked up from germline, CDR1 is MDHEN and CDR2 is SYDVKM. CDR3 protein: CASSLFGVGGEFF. The CDR3 DNA follows: TGTGCCAGCAGTTTATTCGGGGTAGGGGGGGAGTTCTTC.

V is TRBV7-9 and J is TRBJ2-5; 9 nucleotides line up with TRBD2. Germline CDR1 is SEHNR and CDR2 is FQNEAQ (reference sequence). Trimming took 6 bases from V and 1 from J; bases not matched to a gene: 3. The CDR3 has 14 residues. The chain's CDR3 is CASSHSGGQETQYF. Here the CDR3 DNA reads TGTGCCAGCAGTCATAGCGGGGGCCAAGAGACCCAGTACTTC.

This clonotype was detected ten times or more. The CDR3 coding sequence is TGTGCCAGCAGTTTAGGGGGAGCTTGGGGCAATCAGCCCCAGCATTTT. This translates into CASSLGGAWGNQPQHF. The chain joins TRBV12-3 or TRBV12-4 to TRBJ1-5; D gene unclear. This CDR3 has 16 amino acids. Deletions cut 1 base from V and 2 bases from J, with 12 bases between.

This clonotype was seen a handful of times. The J gene is TRBJ2-7, the V gene TRBV7-9; D unclear. This CDR3 region has 14 residues. CDR1 and CDR2 from the germline V gene are SEHNR and FQNEAQ (reference sequence). Trimming stripped 5 bases from V and 3 bases from J, with 14 bases between. The CDR3 loop is CASSRLKEGYEQYF. CDR3 in DNA: TGTGCCAGCAGCCGATTAAAAGAAGGCTACGAGCAGTACTTC.

This clonotype was seen many times. This sequence joins TRBV2 and TRBJ2-3, with TRBD2 matching over 11 bases. Trimming took 7 bases from V and 5 from J; bases not matched to a gene: 11. This CDR3 has 16 residues. Per germline, CDR1 SNHLY and CDR2 FYNNEI. The DNA of the CDR3 is TGTGCCAGCATCCGACTAGCGGGAAGAGGGGGAGATACGCAGTATTTT. As protein: CASIRLAGRGGDTQYF. The full variable domain, completed using reference TRBV2 and TRBJ2-3, is EPEVTQTPSHQVTQMGQEVILRCVPISNHLYFYWYRQILGQKVEFLVSFYNNEISEKSEIFDDQFSVERPDGSNFTLKIRSTKLEDSAMYFCASIRLAGRGGDTQYFGPGTRLTVL.

V usage is TRBV5-4 and J usage is TRBJ2-2; perhaps D is TRBD1 or TRBD2 (5 bases each). From germline, CDR1 is SGHNT and CDR2 YYREEE (reference sequence). V lost 4 bases to trimming and J lost 5 bases, with 15 bases between them. The CDR3 loop spans 15 amino acids. The CDR3 bases are TGTGCCAGCAGCGGGGACCTTGGCCAAACCGGGGAGCTGTTTTTT. It specifies CASSGDLGQTGELFF. The full variable domain, in which reference TRBV5-4 and TRBJ2-2 provide the parts outside the CDR3, is ETGVTQSPTHLIKTRGQQVTLRCSSQSGHNTVSWYQQALGQGPQFIFQYYREEENGRGNFPPRFSGLQFPNYSSELNVNALELDDSALYLCASSGDLGQTGELFFGEGSRLTVL.